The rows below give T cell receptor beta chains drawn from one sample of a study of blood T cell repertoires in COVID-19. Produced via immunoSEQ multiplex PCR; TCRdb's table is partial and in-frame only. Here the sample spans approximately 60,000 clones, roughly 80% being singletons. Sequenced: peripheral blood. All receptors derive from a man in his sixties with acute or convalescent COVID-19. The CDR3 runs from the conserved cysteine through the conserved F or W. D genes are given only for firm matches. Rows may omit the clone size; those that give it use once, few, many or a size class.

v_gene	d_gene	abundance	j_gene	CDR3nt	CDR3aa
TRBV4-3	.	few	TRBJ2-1	TGCGCCAGCAGCCAAGAGTCGGCAGGCATCTACAATGAGCAGTTCTTC	CASSQESAGIYNEQFF
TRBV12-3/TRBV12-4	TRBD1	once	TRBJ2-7	TGTGCCAGCAGCCGGACAGGGGGACTGCAGTACTTC	CASSRTGGLQYF
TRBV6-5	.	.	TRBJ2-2	TGTGCCAGCAGAGGACAACTGACCGGGGAGCTGTTTTTT	CASRGQLTGELFF
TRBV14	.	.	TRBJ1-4	TGTGCCAGCAGCCGACTACAGGAAAAACTGTTTTTT	CASSRLQEKLFF
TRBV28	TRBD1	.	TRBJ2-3	TGTGCCAGCAGTTTTCTCACAGGGGGGCCAGATACGCAGTATTTT	CASSFLTGGPDTQYF
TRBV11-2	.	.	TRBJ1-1	TGTGCCAGCAGCCGTGCAGGGGACACTGAAGCTTTCTTT	CASSRAGDTEAFF
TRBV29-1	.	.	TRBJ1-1	TGCAGCGTTGCCCCGGGACTTGAAGCTTTCTTT	CSVAPGLEAFF
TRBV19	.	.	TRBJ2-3	TGTGCCAGTAATCAGTATCGCACAGATACGCAGTATTTT	CASNQYRTDTQYF
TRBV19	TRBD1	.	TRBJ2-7	TGTGCCAGTAGTCGAGGTCAGGGGGCCGCGCAGTACTTC	CASSRGQGAAQYF
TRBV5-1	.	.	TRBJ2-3	TGCGCCAGCAGCCCCCTCCGCACAGATACGCAGTATTTT	CASSPLRTDTQYF
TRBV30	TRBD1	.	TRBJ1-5	TGTGCCTGGAGTGGGACAGGCGAGCAGCCCCAGCATTTT	CAWSGTGEQPQHF
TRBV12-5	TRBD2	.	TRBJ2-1	TGTGCTAGTGGCCTCCTGTCGGGAGGTCCAAATGAGCAGTTCTTC	CASGLLSGGPNEQFF
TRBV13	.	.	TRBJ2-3	TGTGCCAGCAGACGACAAGGCACAGATACGCAGTATTTT	CASRRQGTDTQYF
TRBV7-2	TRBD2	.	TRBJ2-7	TGTGCCAGCAGCTGGACTAGCGGAGGGAGCTCCTACGAGCAGTACTTC	CASSWTSGGSSYEQYF
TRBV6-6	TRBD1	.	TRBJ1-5	TGTGCCAGCAGTTACAACAGGGGAGGTCAGCCCCAGCATTTT	CASSYNRGGQPQHF
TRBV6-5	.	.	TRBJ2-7	TGTGCCAGCAGTTATCAACTGAACTCCTACGAGCAGTACTTC	CASSYQLNSYEQYF
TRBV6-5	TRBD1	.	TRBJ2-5	TGTGCCAGCAGTTACTCACAGGGGAACCAAGAGACCCAGTACTTC	CASSYSQGNQETQYF
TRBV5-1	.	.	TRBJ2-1	TGCGCCAGCCACGCAGGGTACAATGAGCAGTTCTTC	CASHAGYNEQFF
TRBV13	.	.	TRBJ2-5	TGTGCCAGCAGCTTAGGACGGTCGGGAGAGACCCAGTACTTC	CASSLGRSGETQYF
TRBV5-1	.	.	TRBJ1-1	TGCGCCAGCAGTCGGGGCACTGAAGCTTTCTTT	CASSRGTEAFF
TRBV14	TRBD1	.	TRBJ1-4	TGTGCCAGCAGCCAAGAGGATGTACAGGGGTGGGGTGCAACTAATGAAAAACTGTTTTTT	CASSQEDVQGWGATNEKLFF
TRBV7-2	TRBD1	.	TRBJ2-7	TGTGCCAGTTCCATCGGACAGGTATCTCGTGAGCAGTACTTC	CASSIGQVSREQYF
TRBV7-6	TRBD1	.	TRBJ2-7	TGTGCCAGCAGCTCCCCGGGACAGGGCCTCTACGAGCAGTACTTC	CASSSPGQGLYEQYF
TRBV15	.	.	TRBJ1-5	TGTGCCACCAGCAGATCCCTCCAGTCTTTTTGGCATTTT	CATSRSLQSFWHF
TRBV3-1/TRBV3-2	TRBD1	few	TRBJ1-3	TGTGCCAGCAGCCGACAGGGGAGGGGAAACACCATATATTTT	CASSRQGRGNTIYF
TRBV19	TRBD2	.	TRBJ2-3	TGTGCCAGTAGTATCCTAGCGGGAGATACGCAGTATTTT	CASSILAGDTQYF
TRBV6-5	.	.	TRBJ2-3	TGTGCCAGCATCTCCCCGAGCACAGATACGCAGTATTTT	CASISPSTDTQYF
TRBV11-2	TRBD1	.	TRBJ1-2	TGTGCCAGCAGCAAACGTATCCAGGGACAGGGGAACTATGGCTACACCTTC	CASSKRIQGQGNYGYTF
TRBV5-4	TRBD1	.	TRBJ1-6	TGTGCCAGCAGCTTGGTAGGACAGGGGATGACCGGCCTCCACTTT	CASSLVGQGMTGLHF
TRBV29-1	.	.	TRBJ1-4	TGCAGCGTTGCCAGGGTTGCAACTAATGAAAAACTGTTTTTT	CSVARVATNEKLFF
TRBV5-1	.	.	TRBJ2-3	TGCGCCAGCAGCCCGGATAGGTTGGGCGGGAGCACAGATACGCAGTATTTT	CASSPDRLGGSTDTQYF
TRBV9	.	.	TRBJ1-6	TGTGCCAGCAGCCCAGTAGGGGCAGAGAATTCACCCCTCCACTTT	CASSPVGAENSPLHF
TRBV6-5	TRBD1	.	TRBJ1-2	TGTGCCAGCAGTTACGCTGGGACAGGAACTTATGGCTACACCTTC	CASSYAGTGTYGYTF
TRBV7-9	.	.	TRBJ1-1	TGTGCCAGCAGCGGCGGACAGCCGATTATGAACACTGAAGCTTTCTTT	CASSGGQPIMNTEAFF
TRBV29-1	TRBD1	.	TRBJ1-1	TGCAGCGTTACCAAGGGGGCCCCGGGGAACACTGAAGCTTTCTTT	CSVTKGAPGNTEAFF
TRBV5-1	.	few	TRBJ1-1	TGCGCCAGCAGCCCGGGGGTTCGCACTGAAGCTTTCTTT	CASSPGVRTEAFF
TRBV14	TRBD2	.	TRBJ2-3	TGTGCCAGCAGCACGTTAGCGGGACCCACAGATACGCAGTATTTT	CASSTLAGPTDTQYF
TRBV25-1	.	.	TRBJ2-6	TGTGCCAGCAGTGAGGGCTTTGGGGCCAACGTCCTGACTTTC	CASSEGFGANVLTF
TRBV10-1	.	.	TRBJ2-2	TGCGCCAGCAGTGAGGTCCAGCGGCCGAACACCGGGGAGCTGTTTTTT	CASSEVQRPNTGELFF
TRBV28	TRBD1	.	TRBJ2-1	TGTGCCAGCAGTTCCGGGACAGGGGGTTCCAATGAGCAGTTCTTC	CASSSGTGGSNEQFF
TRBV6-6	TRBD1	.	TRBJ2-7	TGTGCCACCGAACGGACAGGGGGCTTATACGAGCAGTACTTC	CATERTGGLYEQYF
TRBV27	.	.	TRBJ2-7	TGTGCCAGCAGTATGACAAGTACCTACGAGCAGTACTTC	CASSMTSTYEQYF
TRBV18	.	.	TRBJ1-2	TGTGCCAGCTCACGACAGCGCGAAGGCTACACCTTC	CASSRQREGYTF
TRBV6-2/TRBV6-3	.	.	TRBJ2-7	TGTGCCAGCAGTTACGGTACAGGCTACGAGCAGTACTTC	CASSYGTGYEQYF
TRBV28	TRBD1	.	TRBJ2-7	TGTGCCAGCCTCTCCCGGGGACAGAACAGCTACGAGCAGTACTTC	CASLSRGQNSYEQYF
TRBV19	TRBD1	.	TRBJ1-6	TGTGCCAGTGGACAGGTTTTGGGATCACCCCTCCACTTT	CASGQVLGSPLHF
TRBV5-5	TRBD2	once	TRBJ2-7	TGTGCCAGCAGCTATATGGGACTATCCTACGAGCAGTACTTC	CASSYMGLSYEQYF
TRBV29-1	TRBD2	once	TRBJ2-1	TGCAGCGTTGAGGAGGGGCTAGCGGGAGTGGTTGAGCAGTTCTTC	CSVEEGLAGVVEQFF
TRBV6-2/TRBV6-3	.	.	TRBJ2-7	TGTGCCAGCAGCCTTCTCTACGAGCAGTACTTC	CASSLLYEQYF
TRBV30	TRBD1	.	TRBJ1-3	TGTGCCTGGAGTCCCCGACAGGGGGTCGGAAACACCATATATTTT	CAWSPRQGVGNTIYF
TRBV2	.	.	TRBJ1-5	TGTGCCAGCAGTGCGGTCAGGGTTAGCAATCAGCCCCAGCATTTT	CASSAVRVSNQPQHF